This T cell receptor beta chain stems from a study of cytotoxic CD8 clonotypes in ibrutinib-treated CLL (dated by TCRdb to about 2021). Study-level background: The cohort had over ten relapsed/refractory and roughly 14 treatment-naive patients; around 17 were IGHV unmutated. Partial responses were observed in some 24 patients and complete responses in 2; after a median follow-up of around 68 months, remission was maintained in 14 patients and progression was observed in some 12. The response samples were drawn at a median of roughly eleven months into treatment, with a range of about 6 to 36 months. An average of about 250,000 productive templates and tens of thousands of productive rearrangements was obtained per sample. Longitudinal samples were obtainable from about 30% of the roughly 90 participants in the trial. Cryopreserved peripheral blood mononuclear cells were collected before treatment, at response, and at either disease progression or sustained remission. Every remission and progressive disease sample was obtained while ibrutinib was still being received by the patients.

Here is what the overall study found, with its caveats: Sampling times were not matched between patients in sustained remission and patients whose disease was progressing, and lymph node repertoires were not examined. Baseline clonality was found to be higher than that of age-matched healthy donors and was strongly correlated with circulating CD8+ T-cell counts. Public clonotypes were found to be uncommon and were observed to contract or remain stable during treatment; the increase in clonality was shown to reflect expansion of private clonotypes at ibrutinib response. Clonality rose at ibrutinib response, remained stable during sustained remission, and dropped back toward baseline at progression.

According to the study, the label for this sample's time point signals: around 2 years on ibrutinib. Around 2 micrograms of genomic DNA were extracted from cryopreserved PBMCs for TCR beta library preparation. Longitudinal blood samples from CLL patients receiving ibrutinib monotherapy were subjected to high-throughput TCR beta sequencing. The patients took part in an open-label, single-center phase 2 trial of ibrutinib monotherapy. CDR1 and CDR2 are drawn from the germline V gene: MDHEN, SYDVKM. The germline V and J ends show losses of 6 bases and 3 bases respectively, and no gene match explains 3 bases of the junction. There are 15 amino acids in the CDR3, from cysteine to phenylalanine inclusive. The entry retains the CDR3 DNA only, 45 bases that are in frame from base 1. Each clonotype received, on average, about 10x coverage in deep resolution sequencing performed on a MiSeq, where the target depth lay between 1 in 1 million and 1 in 200,000 T cells. The immunoSEQ hsTCRB Kit was used to generate TCR beta libraries. Regarding the original processing steps: Data were analyzed with ImmunoSEQ Data Assistant and ImmunoSEQ Analyzer, with V, D and J genes assigned per IMGT definitions. Clonality, which ranges from 0 to 1, was calculated as one minus the normalized Shannon entropy of productive rearrangement frequencies. Only overrepresented clonotypes making up at least 0.05% of each patient's repertoire were included in the public clonotype analysis. Repertoires from approximately 13 age-matched healthy donors in immuneACCESS were used as clonality controls. TCRdb retrieved this table from immuneACCESS and kept in-frame rearrangements only. Not all clones are present; in checked studies, unresolved V genes account for under half, and no reason is known for the remainder. The DNA was the basis for D and trimming; V, J and clone size are from that table. This sample comprises some 92,000 clones, around 77% of them detected only once. The top ten constitute around 23% of the sample.

Of note for this clone: Its antigen target is currently unknown. There are no base qualities to consult, and no much larger clone falls within one base.

The clonotype comes from a human donor with chronic lymphocytic leukemia. The sequencing here drew on PBMCs, taken after 24 months of ibrutinib treatment. The V gene is TRBV28 and the J gene is TRBJ2-4; 12 junctional bases match TRBD2. This receptor carries the CDR3 CASRQTSGGKNIQYF. Here is the DNA: TGTGCCAGCAGACAGACTAGCGGGGGCAAAAACATTCAGTACTTC.